This T cell receptor beta chain was sequenced during a study of Ad26.COV2.S vaccination and SARS-CoV-2 variants. The CDR3 length is 14 residues. Germline loops: CDR1 MGHRA, CDR2 YSYEKL. Trimming pared 5 bases from V and 4 bases from J, leaving 14 bases between. Stated treatment: around 19 received Ad26.COV2.S at low or high dose, single or two shots; roughly 5 received placebo; per-sample allocation not given. It was on day 63 after the first vaccine or placebo injection that samples were taken. Sequencing was performed with immunoSEQ multiplex PCR; in TCRdb, only in-frame clones are kept and a portion is missing. The sample holds 300,000 to 350,000 clones, roughly 90% seen once.

The chain recombines TRBV4-1 with TRBJ1-2; D gene ambiguous. The receptor was derived from a person aged 18 to 59 who received the Ad26.COV2.S COVID-19 vaccine or a placebo. The sequencing used peripheral blood, collected in a trial of Ad26.COV2.S vaccine versus placebo. DNA of the CDR3: TGCGCCAGCAGCGTAGGGTCCGATTTCTATGGCTACACCTTC. Translated, it gives CASSVGSDFYGYTF.